This passage covers 3 T cell receptor beta chains from one sample sequenced in a study of patients and donors after allogeneic stem cell transplantation. TCRdb called the RT-PCR reads again in MiXCR, with one record for every CDR3 protein. The table lists approximately 410,000 distinct CDR3 sequences, 16% of them singletons. The specimen sequenced was blood, either unsorted or a sorted T cell fraction (not recorded which). These receptors came from a human donor who was either an allogeneic HSCT recipient or a stem cell or donor lymphocyte infusion donor (not recorded which). It is not recorded whose cells these are; they may come from a transplant donor.

This clonotype has just a few counts. The genes are TRBV6-1 and TRBJ1-6, with no clear D. This CDR3 is 16 amino acids long. CDR1 and CDR2 from the germline V gene are MNHNS and SASEGT. V gave up 6 bases and J gave up 4 bases, with 16 bases separating them. Here the CDR3 reads CASSPPGSGYNSPLHF. The CDR3 DNA reads as TGTGCCAGCAGCCCACCGGGCTCCGGGTATAATTCACCCCTCCACTTT.

The genes are TRBV4-1 and TRBJ1-2; the match to TRBD1 covers 8 bases. Germline V CDR1 and CDR2: MGHRA, YSYEKL. J gave up 6 bases and V 3 bases, and 6 bases lay outside the gene matches. The CDR3 is made up of 14 amino acids. The CDR3 loop reads CASSHTGQANGYTF. The CDR3 DNA reads TGCGCCAGCAGCCATACGGGACAGGCAAATGGCTACACCTTC.

This clonotype was seen only a few times. V and J are TRBV20-1 and TRBJ2-7; 7 nucleotides align to TRBD1. Losses at the gene ends were 6 bases for V and 0 bases for J; bases not matched to a gene: 11. The CDR3 consists of 15 residues. CDR1 and CDR2 (germline): DFQATT, SNEGSKA (reference sequence). CDR3 nucleotides: TGCAGTGCCAATTTTAGACAGGGCTCCTCCTACGAGCAGTACTTC. Protein sequence: CSANFRQGSSYEQYF.